The rows below give T cell receptor beta chains drawn from one sample of a study of shared clonotypes between healthy human individuals. The protocol was immunoSEQ multiplex PCR, while the TCRdb copy is restricted to in-frame clones and leaves out a portion. Of more than 2 million clones listed, roughly 95% were seen once; the top ten hold roughly 1%. The sample consisted of naive CD8+ T cells sorted from blood. Source of these receptors: a man aged 18-30 years in good health. The CDR3 runs from the conserved cysteine through the conserved F or W. The D gene is left open where the match is weak. The size entry is marked missing in some rows and otherwise reads once, few, many or a size class.

CDR3aa: CASSEDRVTYEQYF
CDR3nt: TGTGCCAGCAGTGAGGACAGGGTCACCTACGAGCAGTACTTC
v_gene: TRBV6-1
d_gene: TRBD1
abundance: NA
j_gene: TRBJ2-7

CDR3aa: CASSPLPANTGELFF
CDR3nt: TGTGCCAGCAGCCCTCTCCCCGCGAACACCGGGGAGCTGTTTTTT
v_gene: TRBV7-3
d_gene: NA
abundance: NA
j_gene: TRBJ2-2

CDR3aa: CASSLGTGGEQYF
CDR3nt: TGTGCCAGCAGTCTCGGGACAGGAGGAGAGCAGTACTTC
v_gene: TRBV6-5
d_gene: TRBD1
abundance: once
j_gene: TRBJ2-7

CDR3aa: CASSPDSDQPQHF
CDR3nt: TGTGCCAGCAGCCCTGACTCGGATCAGCCCCAGCATTTT
v_gene: TRBV11-2
d_gene: NA
abundance: NA
j_gene: TRBJ1-5

CDR3aa: CASAQGLSYEQYF
CDR3nt: TGTGCCAGCGCCCAGGGCCTATCCTACGAGCAGTACTTC
v_gene: TRBV28
d_gene: NA
abundance: NA
j_gene: TRBJ2-7

CDR3aa: CAISDPPGQGTTGELFF
CDR3nt: TGTGCCATCAGTGACCCTCCGGGACAGGGGACCACCGGGGAGCTGTTTTTT
v_gene: TRBV10-3
d_gene: TRBD1
abundance: NA
j_gene: TRBJ2-2

CDR3aa: CASSPLAKNTEAFF
CDR3nt: TGTGCCAGCTCACCACTGGCAAAGAACACTGAAGCTTTCTTT
v_gene: TRBV18
d_gene: NA
abundance: NA
j_gene: TRBJ1-1

CDR3aa: CASRQGMKNTEAFF
CDR3nt: TGTGCCAGTCGACAGGGCATGAAGAACACTGAAGCTTTCTTT
v_gene: TRBV19
d_gene: TRBD1
abundance: NA
j_gene: TRBJ1-1

CDR3aa: CASSLSLGQGPNEQYF
CDR3nt: TGTGCCAGCAGTTTATCGTTGGGTCAGGGTCCCAACGAGCAGTACTTC
v_gene: TRBV27
d_gene: NA
abundance: NA
j_gene: TRBJ2-7

CDR3aa: CASSPGWGVGEQFF
CDR3nt: TGTGCCAGCAGCCCCGGATGGGGGGTTGGTGAGCAGTTCTTC
v_gene: TRBV9
d_gene: NA
abundance: NA
j_gene: TRBJ2-1

CDR3aa: CASSLEVVTYEQYF
CDR3nt: TGTGCCAGCAGCTTAGAGGTGGTGACCTACGAGCAGTACTTC
v_gene: TRBV7-2
d_gene: NA
abundance: NA
j_gene: TRBJ2-7

CDR3aa: CASSTGQGAETQYF
CDR3nt: TGTGCCAGTAGTACGGGTCAGGGGGCGGAGACCCAGTACTTC
v_gene: TRBV19
d_gene: TRBD1
abundance: NA
j_gene: TRBJ2-5

CDR3aa: CASSAELAGGETQYF
CDR3nt: TGTGCCAGCAGTGCCGAACTAGCGGGAGGAGAGACCCAGTACTTC
v_gene: TRBV2
d_gene: TRBD2
abundance: NA
j_gene: TRBJ2-5

CDR3aa: CASSLENTGELFF
CDR3nt: TGTGCCAGCAGCTTGGAGAACACCGGGGAGCTGTTTTTT
v_gene: TRBV7-9
d_gene: NA
abundance: NA
j_gene: TRBJ2-2

CDR3aa: CASSLSGGHGYTF
CDR3nt: TGTGCCAGCAGCTTATCAGGGGGACATGGCTACACCTTC
v_gene: TRBV7-8
d_gene: TRBD1
abundance: NA
j_gene: TRBJ1-2

CDR3aa: CASSLGLAGAEYEQYF
CDR3nt: TGTGCCAGCAGCTTAGGGCTAGCGGGGGCCGAATACGAGCAGTACTTC
v_gene: TRBV7-9
d_gene: TRBD2
abundance: NA
j_gene: TRBJ2-7

CDR3aa: CAWRATGTTEAFF
CDR3nt: TGTGCCTGGAGGGCGACAGGGACGACTGAAGCTTTCTTT
v_gene: TRBV30
d_gene: TRBD1
abundance: NA
j_gene: TRBJ1-1

CDR3aa: CASSSQQGDNEQFF
CDR3nt: TGTGCCAGCAGTTCCCAGCAAGGGGACAATGAGCAGTTCTTC
v_gene: TRBV6-5
d_gene: NA
abundance: NA
j_gene: TRBJ2-1

CDR3aa: CASSPEQTRKLYEQYF
CDR3nt: TGTGCCAGTAGTCCGGAGCAGACTAGGAAATTGTACGAGCAGTACTTC
v_gene: TRBV19
d_gene: NA
abundance: NA
j_gene: TRBJ2-7

CDR3aa: CASSPTNSVSYEQYF
CDR3nt: TGTGCCAGCAGCCCCACTAATTCGGTCTCCTACGAGCAGTACTTC
v_gene: TRBV11-2
d_gene: NA
abundance: NA
j_gene: TRBJ2-7

CDR3aa: CASSQAPYTQYF
CDR3nt: TGTGCCAGCAGCCAGGCCCCCTATACGCAGTATTTT
v_gene: TRBV5-6
d_gene: NA
abundance: NA
j_gene: TRBJ2-3

CDR3aa: CASSMGQSYEQYF
CDR3nt: TGTGCCAGTAGTATGGGACAGTCCTACGAGCAGTACTTC
v_gene: TRBV19
d_gene: TRBD1
abundance: NA
j_gene: TRBJ2-7

CDR3aa: CASSLGGPASPLHF
CDR3nt: TGTGCCAGCAGCTTAGGAGGTCCCGCATCACCCCTCCACTTT
v_gene: TRBV13
d_gene: NA
abundance: few
j_gene: TRBJ1-6

CDR3aa: CASSSLRISTGELFF
CDR3nt: TGTGCCAGCAGTTCCCTAAGGATCTCCACCGGGGAGCTGTTTTTT
v_gene: TRBV6-6
d_gene: NA
abundance: NA
j_gene: TRBJ2-2

CDR3aa: CASSELKENPNTGELFF
CDR3nt: TGCGCCAGCAGTGAGTTAAAAGAAAACCCGAACACCGGGGAGCTGTTTTTT
v_gene: TRBV10-1
d_gene: NA
abundance: NA
j_gene: TRBJ2-2

CDR3aa: CASTEGGGYEQYF
CDR3nt: TGTGCCAGCACTGAGGGAGGCGGGTACGAGCAGTACTTC
v_gene: TRBV6-1
d_gene: NA
abundance: NA
j_gene: TRBJ2-7

CDR3aa: CASSYSSGGTAFF
CDR3nt: TGTGCCAGCAGTTACTCGAGCGGGGGCACGGCTTTCTTT
v_gene: TRBV6-5
d_gene: NA
abundance: NA
j_gene: TRBJ1-1

CDR3aa: CASSLRSGHNEQFF
CDR3nt: TGTGCCAGCAGTTTGAGAAGCGGGCATAATGAGCAGTTCTTC
v_gene: TRBV27
d_gene: NA
abundance: NA
j_gene: TRBJ2-1

CDR3aa: CASSSPGSYEQYF
CDR3nt: TGTGCCAGCAGTTCCCCGGGGTCCTACGAGCAGTACTTC
v_gene: TRBV7-2
d_gene: NA
abundance: NA
j_gene: TRBJ2-7